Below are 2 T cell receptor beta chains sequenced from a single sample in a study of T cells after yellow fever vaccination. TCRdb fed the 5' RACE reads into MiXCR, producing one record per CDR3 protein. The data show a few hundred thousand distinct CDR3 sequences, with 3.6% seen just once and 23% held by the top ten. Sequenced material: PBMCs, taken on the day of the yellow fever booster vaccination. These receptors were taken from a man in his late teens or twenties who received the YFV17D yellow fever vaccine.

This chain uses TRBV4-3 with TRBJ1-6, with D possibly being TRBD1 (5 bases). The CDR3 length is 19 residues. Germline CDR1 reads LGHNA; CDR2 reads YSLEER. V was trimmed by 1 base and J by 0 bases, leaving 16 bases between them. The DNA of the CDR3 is TGCGCCAGCAGCCAAGTAGGGTCCGGGGCAAGCTCCTATAATTCACCCCTCCACTTT. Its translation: CASSQVGSGASSYNSPLHF.

The DNA of the CDR3 is TGTGCCAGCAGCCATCCCAGGGAGTCGGGGGAGCAGTACTTC. Translation gives CASSHPRESGEQYF. The chain joins TRBV3-1 to TRBJ2-7; D is possibly TRBD1 or TRBD2 (5 bases each). This CDR3 comprises 14 residues. The V gene's germline CDR1 is LGHDT and CDR2 YNNKEL (reference sequence). Trimming pared 3 bases from V and 7 bases from J, leaving 16 bases between.